This record looks at one T cell receptor (beta chain) sequence and its context. The method was immunoSEQ multiplex PCR; TCRdb's version includes in-frame clones alone and lacks a portion of them. The sample lists nearly 80,000 clones, approximately 96% occurring once. From germline, CDR1 is MNHEY and CDR2 SVGAGI. The CDR3 is made up of 14 amino acids. V lost 6 bases and J lost 3, with 14 bases in between. This entry is derived from a study of technical replicates of blood from a few donors. The clonotype originates from a human donor in good health. The sample taken for sequencing was T cells isolated from PBMCs. This chain connects TRBV6-5 to TRBJ1-1; D is unresolved. The CDR3 reads CASSPSGGYTEAFF. The CDR3, as DNA: TGTGCCAGCAGCCCGTCCGGCGGGTACACTGAAGCTTTCTTT.